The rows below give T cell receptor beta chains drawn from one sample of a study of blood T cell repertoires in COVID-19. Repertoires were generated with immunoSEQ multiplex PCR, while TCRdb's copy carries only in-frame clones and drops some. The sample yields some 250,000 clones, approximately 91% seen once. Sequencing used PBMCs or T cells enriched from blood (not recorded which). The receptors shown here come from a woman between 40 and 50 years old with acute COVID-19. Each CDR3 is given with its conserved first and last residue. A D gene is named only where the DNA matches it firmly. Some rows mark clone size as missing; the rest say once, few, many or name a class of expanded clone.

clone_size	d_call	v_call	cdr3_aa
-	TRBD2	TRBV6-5	CASSPGTSGITYF
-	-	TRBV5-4	CASSLTEDTEAFF
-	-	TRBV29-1	CSVEPREQFF
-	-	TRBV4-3	CASSQDSRGPNEKLFF
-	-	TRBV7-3	CASSPTLAGANVLTF
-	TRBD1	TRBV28	CASSQPPGQGVAQETQYF
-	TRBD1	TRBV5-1	CASSLGQGREKLFF
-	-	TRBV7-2	CASSSGLVEQYF
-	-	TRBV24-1	CATLNRQKSSYNSPLHF
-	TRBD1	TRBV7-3	CASSLKGTGGTDTQYF
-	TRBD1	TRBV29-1	CSVMTGAYEQYF
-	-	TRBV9	CASSTGRRLNTDTQYF
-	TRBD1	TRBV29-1	CSVPTGGPNTEAFF
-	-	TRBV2	CASHREGFYGYTF
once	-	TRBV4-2	CASSQGAERVNTEAFF
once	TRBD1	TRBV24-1	CATSDLGQGANTTDTEAFF